This paragraph covers one T cell receptor beta chain sequence. What it binds is not known. The data were taken from a study of T cells in localized non-small cell lung cancer. Overall study results and limits: The study linked higher blood T cell density to longer overall survival. Among the tissues sampled, uninvolved adjacent lung had the highest T cell clonality, above tumor. Sequencing covered just one tumor region, so heterogeneity cannot be ruled out. In adjacent lung appeared a median 57 of the top 100 tumor clones.

Trimming took off 6 bases at V and 5 bases at J, with 13 bases between the two ends. The CDR3 is 14 amino acids. Per germline, CDR1 MNHNS and CDR2 SASEGT. TCRdb's table, derived via immunoSEQ multiplex PCR, lists solely in-frame clones and lacks some. Among more than 25,000 clones listed, approximately 91% were seen once. The TCR was taken from a man aged 40 to 75 with stage II lung adenocarcinoma. The gene calls are TRBV6-1 and TRBJ1-4, with D unclear. The sequences come from PBMCs, collected before any cancer treatment. CDR3 sequence (DNA): TGTGCCAGCAGGGACGGTCGTGGGAATGAAAAACTGTTTTTT. This codes for CASRDGRGNEKLFF.